This T cell receptor beta chain was documented in a study of blood T cell repertoires in COVID-19. On the study more broadly: The United States, Italy and Spain were the sources of the acute and convalescent COVID-19 samples.

As originally analysed: Quantification of nucleated cells was approximated via reference gene primer amplification. Profiling relied on immunoSEQ multiplex PCR, and the TCRdb table lists in-frame clones only, not all of them. V and J calls plus clone size are reproduced from that table; the DNA served to infer D and trimming. The repertoire consists of about 55,000 clones, with less than 75% occurring once and the leading ten covering roughly 14%. The CDR3 is 15 residues long. V was cut by 0 bases and J by 1 base, with 9 bases left in between. Germline CDR1 reads SGHRS; CDR2 reads YFSETQ. Sequencing used peripheral blood. The clonotype originates from a woman in her seventies with acute or convalescent COVID-19. This chain uses TRBV5-1 with TRBJ2-3; D perhaps matches TRBD1 (5 bases). The CDR3 region has the DNA TGCGCCAGCAGCTTGGAACAGGCCCGCACAGATACGCAGTATTTT. It specifies CASSLEQARTDTQYF.